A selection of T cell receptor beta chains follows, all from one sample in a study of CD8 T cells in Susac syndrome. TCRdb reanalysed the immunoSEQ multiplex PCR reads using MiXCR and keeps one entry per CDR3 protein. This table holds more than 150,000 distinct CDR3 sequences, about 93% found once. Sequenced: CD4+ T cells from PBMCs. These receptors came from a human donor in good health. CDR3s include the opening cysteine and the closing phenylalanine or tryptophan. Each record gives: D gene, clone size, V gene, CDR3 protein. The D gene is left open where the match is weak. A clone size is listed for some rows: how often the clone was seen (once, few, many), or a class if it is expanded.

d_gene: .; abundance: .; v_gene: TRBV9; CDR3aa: CASSTTGSGGHEQFF
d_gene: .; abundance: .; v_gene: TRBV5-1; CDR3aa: CASSLAVGDTEAFF
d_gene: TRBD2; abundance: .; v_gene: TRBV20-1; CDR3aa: CSAGDPGGNEQYF
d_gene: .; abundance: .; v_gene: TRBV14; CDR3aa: CASSHEQANYGYTF
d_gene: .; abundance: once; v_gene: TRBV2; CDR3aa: CASRAGTPGVETQYF
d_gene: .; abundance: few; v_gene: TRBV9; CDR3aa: CASSLGSYNSPLHF
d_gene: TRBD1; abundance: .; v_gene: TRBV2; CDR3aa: CASSLTPPGQDNSPLHF
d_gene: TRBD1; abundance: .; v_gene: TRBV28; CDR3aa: CASSPNPGTGGMDEQFF
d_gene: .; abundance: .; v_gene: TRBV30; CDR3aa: CAWSVRAPGDGYTF
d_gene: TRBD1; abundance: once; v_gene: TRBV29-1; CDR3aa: CSVRDRGGNTIYF
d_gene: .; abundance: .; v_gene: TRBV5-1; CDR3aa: CASSVDWDTEAFF
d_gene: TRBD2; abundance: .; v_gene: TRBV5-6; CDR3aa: CASSFGLAGGPDTQYF
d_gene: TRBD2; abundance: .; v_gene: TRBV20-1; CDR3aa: CSARKAGAPYNEQFF
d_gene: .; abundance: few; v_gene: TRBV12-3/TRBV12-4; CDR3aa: CASSLGRSYGYTF